Listed below are T cell receptor beta chains from one sample, sequenced in a study of cytomegalovirus exposure and HLA in healthy donors. Data came from immunoSEQ multiplex PCR; TCRdb stores just in-frame clones and leaves some out. Of 100,000 to 150,000 clones in the sample, about 78% were seen once. The source material was PBMCs. These receptors were collected from a human donor in good health. The CDR3 runs from the conserved cysteine through the conserved F or W. The D gene is left open where the match is weak. Some rows mark clone size as missing; the rest say once, few, many or name a class of expanded clone.

abundance	d_gene	j_gene	v_gene	CDR3aa	CDR3nt
-	TRBD2	TRBJ2-7	TRBV10-3	CAISDWSGLGSYEQYF	TGTGCCATCAGTGACTGGTCCGGACTAGGCTCCTACGAGCAGTACTTC
-	-	TRBJ2-7	TRBV5-5	CASSLILQGGRSEQYF	TGTGCCAGCAGCTTGATCCTGCAGGGGGGTAGGAGCGAGCAGTACTTC
few	-	TRBJ2-2	TRBV19	CASSKFLGQDTGELFF	TGTGCCAGTAGTAAATTTTTGGGGCAGGACACCGGGGAGCTGTTTTTT
once	-	TRBJ2-7	TRBV27	CASSFSSLSYEQYF	TGTGCCAGCAGTTTCTCCAGTCTCTCCTACGAGCAGTACTTC
-	-	TRBJ2-1	TRBV5-1	CASSLVRAGNNEQFF	TGCGCCAGCAGCTTGGTGAGGGCGGGGAACAATGAGCAGTTCTTC
few	TRBD2	TRBJ2-7	TRBV4-1	CASSQGAGGTYEQYF	TGCGCCAGCAGCCAAGGGGCGGGAGGGACCTACGAGCAGTACTTC
-	-	TRBJ1-2	TRBV6-5	CASSRLGKDGYTF	TGTGCCAGCAGCCGACTAGGGAAGGACGGCTACACCTTC
-	TRBD2	TRBJ2-7	TRBV19	CASSIRRTSGRGSYEQYF	TGTGCCAGTAGTATAAGGAGGACTAGCGGGAGAGGGTCCTACGAGCAGTACTTC
-	TRBD2	TRBJ2-1	TRBV7-3	CASSLDGGAWNEQFF	TGTGCCAGCAGCTTAGACGGGGGGGCCTGGAATGAGCAGTTCTTC
-	TRBD1	TRBJ1-2	TRBV7-9	CASSLGTGGSGYTF	TGTGCCAGCAGCTTAGGGACAGGGGGCAGTGGCTACACCTTC
-	-	TRBJ1-2	TRBV5-3	CARSLTGCGYTF	TGTGCCAGAAGCTTGACAGGGTGCGGCTACACCTTC
-	-	TRBJ2-7	TRBV7-9	CSSSYGSISYEQYF	TGTTCCAGCAGTTACGGGTCTATCTCCTACGAGCAGTACTTC
-	-	TRBJ2-7	TRBV7-7	CASSPFGQSEVPYEQYF	TGTGCCAGCAGCCCATTCGGTCAGTCAGAGGTCCCCTACGAGCAGTACTTC
-	-	TRBJ1-1	TRBV27	CASRPWGGDTEAFF	TGTGCCAGCAGGCCCTGGGGGGGGGACACTGAAGCTTTCTTT
-	-	TRBJ2-7	TRBV7-2	CASSLSRSYEQYF	TGTGCCAGCAGCTTATCCAGGTCCTACGAGCAGTACTTC
once	-	TRBJ2-7	TRBV5-1	CASSLRVGRGAYEQYF	TGCGCCAGCAGCTTAAGAGTGGGCAGGGGGGCCTACGAGCAGTACTTC
-	-	TRBJ2-1	TRBV11-3	CASSPGGTISYNEQFF	TGTGCCAGCAGCCCGGGTGGGACAATCTCCTACAATGAGCAGTTCTTC
-	-	TRBJ2-2	TRBV7-2	CASSLPNTGELFF	TGTGCCAGCAGCTTACCAAACACCGGGGAGCTGTTTTTT
few	TRBD1	TRBJ1-3	TRBV4-3	CASSQDWQGVSGNTIYF	TGCGCCAGCAGCCAAGACTGGCAGGGGGTCTCTGGAAACACCATATATTTT
many	TRBD1	TRBJ1-2	TRBV6-5	CASSYSNIGTGGGYTF	TGTGCCAGCAGTTACTCGAACATCGGGACAGGGGGTGGCTACACCTTC
-	-	TRBJ2-2	TRBV7-2	CASSLSWRYTGELFF	TGTGCCAGCAGCTTAAGTTGGAGGTACACCGGGGAGCTGTTTTTT
few	-	TRBJ2-1	TRBV7-9	CASSTVPGRGSPSIVEQFF	TGTGCCAGCAGCACCGTCCCCGGGCGGGGTTCCCCATCAATCGTTGAGCAGTTCTTC
-	-	TRBJ1-4	TRBV9	CASSVEAGTTNEKLFF	TGTGCCAGCAGCGTAGAGGCGGGGACGACTAATGAAAAACTGTTTTTT
-	TRBD2	TRBJ2-1	TRBV5-4	CASSAEGLAGNNEQFF	TGTGCCAGCAGCGCGGAGGGACTAGCGGGTAACAATGAGCAGTTCTTC
-	TRBD2	TRBJ2-7	TRBV5-4	CASSLSGRAAYEQYF	TGTGCCAGCAGCTTGAGTGGGAGGGCCGCGTACGAGCAGTACTTC
few	TRBD1	TRBJ2-3	TRBV7-2	CASSPGQGAWDTQYF	TGTGCCAGCAGCCCCGGACAGGGGGCATGGGATACGCAGTATTTT
-	TRBD1	TRBJ2-5	TRBV27	CASSPTFFRDSDSTQYF	TGTGCCAGCAGCCCGACGTTCTTTCGGGACAGCGATTCGACCCAGTACTTC
few	TRBD1	TRBJ1-2	TRBV6-5	CASSRTGGVRGYTF	TGTGCCAGCAGCCGTACAGGGGGCGTACGTGGCTACACCTTC
-	-	TRBJ2-2	TRBV5-1	CASSLLGAPGELFF	TGCGCCAGCAGCTTGCTGGGGGCGCCCGGGGAGCTGTTTTTT
few	-	TRBJ1-2	TRBV7-6	CASSFPDDGYTF	TGTGCCAGCAGCTTCCCAGATGATGGCTACACCTTC
few	TRBD2	TRBJ2-5	TRBV25-1	CASSELGLAGQETQYF	TGTGCCAGCAGTGAATTAGGACTAGCGGGCCAAGAGACCCAGTACTTC
-	TRBD1	TRBJ1-1	TRBV7-9	CASSNAGGTEAFF	TGTGCCAGCAGCAACGCAGGGGGCACTGAAGCTTTCTTT
-	TRBD2	TRBJ2-1	TRBV19	CASSDPGLAGRPSYNEQFF	TGTGCCAGTAGCGACCCGGGACTAGCGGGGCGACCCTCCTACAATGAGCAGTTCTTC
-	TRBD1	TRBJ2-3	TRBV10-3	CAISLDRVSTDTQYF	TGTGCCATCAGCCTAGACAGGGTCAGCACAGATACGCAGTATTTT
-	-	TRBJ1-1	TRBV19	CASSRDNRNTEAFF	TGTGCCAGTAGCCGGGACAACCGGAACACTGAAGCTTTCTTT
-	TRBD1	TRBJ1-1	TRBV6-5	CASSRTGKSEAFF	TGTGCCAGCAGTAGGACAGGAAAAAGTGAAGCTTTCTTT
-	TRBD2	TRBJ2-7	TRBV19	CASSIDMGGGAYEQYF	TGTGCCAGTAGTATAGATATGGGCGGGGGAGCCTACGAGCAGTACTTC
-	TRBD2	TRBJ2-2	TRBV5-1	CASSLNSGRASGELFF	TGCGCCAGCAGCTTGAATAGCGGGAGGGCTTCCGGGGAGCTGTTTTTT
-	-	TRBJ2-3	TRBV6-4	CASSLDSTDTQYF	TGTGCCAGCAGTCTAGATAGCACAGATACGCAGTATTTT
-	TRBD2	TRBJ2-3	TRBV30	CAWSRTSGGTDTQYF	TGTGCCTGGAGCAGGACTAGCGGGGGCACAGATACGCAGTATTTT
-	-	TRBJ2-7	TRBV28	CASSPNSGHSSYEQYF	TGTGCCAGCAGTCCGAATAGCGGCCATAGCTCCTACGAGCAGTACTTC
-	TRBD1	TRBJ1-1	TRBV5-1	CASSRTRTGGNEAFF	TGCGCCAGCAGCCGCACCAGGACAGGGGGAAATGAAGCTTTCTTT
once	-	TRBJ2-5	TRBV9	CASSEGAHQETQYF	TGTGCCAGCAGCGAGGGAGCGCACCAAGAGACCCAGTACTTC
-	TRBD1	TRBJ2-5	TRBV4-2	CASSRGTGGQETQYF	TGTGCCAGCAGCCGCGGGACAGGGGGACAAGAGACCCAGTACTTC
-	-	TRBJ2-3	TRBV6-6	CASSPFNGDTQYF	TGTGCCAGCAGCCCTTTTAACGGGGATACGCAGTATTTT
-	-	TRBJ2-7	TRBV11-2	CASSIFSGQYF	TGTGCCAGCAGCATCTTTTCAGGGCAGTACTTC